Below are 9 T cell receptor beta chains sequenced from a single sample in a study of cytomegalovirus exposure and HLA in healthy donors. The PCR made use of 60 Vbeta and 13 Jbeta primers. Sequencing used immunoSEQ multiplex PCR; TCRdb keeps in-frame clones, though not all of them. The sample contains some 110,000 clones, around four fifths of which appear only once. The material sequenced was PBMCs. The receptors were sampled from a woman aged 35 to 49 in good health and CMV-seronegative.

Concerning this clone: One end of the junction fails to match germline, which may point to a read error. The chain couples TRBV6-5 to TRBJ2-5; tentatively, D is TRBD1 (6 bases). Germline CDR1 and CDR2: MNHEY and SVGAGI. The CDR3 contains 14 residues. This chain's CDR3 is CASLPPGHQGTQYF. In DNA form, the CDR3 reads TGTGCCAGCCTTCCTCCGGGACACCAAGGGACCCAGTACTTC.

V usage is TRBV7-3 and J usage is TRBJ2-3; D perhaps matches TRBD1 (5 bases). V was cut by 2 bases and J by 1 base, with 10 bases left in between. The germline CDR1 and CDR2 sequences are SGHTA and FQGTGA. The CDR3 has 15 residues. The CDR3 region is CASSLGAGGTDTQYF. In DNA, the CDR3 is TGTGCCAGCAGCTTAGGGGCCGGTGGCACAGATACGCAGTATTTT.

As concerns this clone: Other DNA sequences in the sample encode the same CDR3. This chain joins TRBV7-2 and TRBJ1-5; the D is unclear. This CDR3 region has 14 residues. The germline V gene encodes CDR1 SGHTA and CDR2 FQGNSA. The V and J ends lost 5 bases and 7 bases respectively, with 15 bases between them. The CDR3 DNA is TGTGCCAGCAGCCGCGACAATTCGGGGCAGCCCCAGCATTTT. It yields the protein CASSRDNSGQPQHF.

The V and J genes are TRBV15 and TRBJ2-7; 7 nucleotides match TRBD2. Trimming removed 0 bases from V and 5 bases from J; junction bases left unmatched: 10. The CDR3 is 16 residues long. Per germline, CDR1 LNHNV and CDR2 YYDKDF (reference sequence). CDR3 in DNA: TGTGCCACCAGCAGAGATGGGGCGGGGGAGCATAACGAGCAGTACTTC. Protein product: CATSRDGAGEHNEQYF. Looking up the rest from reference TRBV15 and TRBJ2-7 gives the full variable domain: DAMVIQNPRYQVTQFGKPVTLSCSQTLNHNVMYWYQQKSSQAPKLLFHYYDKDFNNEADTPDNFQSRRPNTSFCFLDIRSPGLGDTAMYLCATSRDGAGEHNEQYFGPGTRLTVT.

Here the CDR3 reads CASSPRLAVSYEQYF. The DNA for the CDR3 is TGCGCCAGCAGCCCTAGACTAGCGGTCTCCTACGAGCAGTACTTC. V gene TRBV4-1 combines with J gene TRBJ2-7, with 9 bases lining up with TRBD2. V lost 4 bases and J lost 0; bases outside the gene matches: 4. The CDR3 contains 15 residues. Germline V gives CDR1 MGHRA, CDR2 YSYEKL.

The rearrangement links TRBV4-2 to TRBJ1-1; a weak D match, TRBD1 (6 bases). Germline CDR1 LGHNA, CDR2 YNFKEQ. There are 15 residues in the CDR3. V shed 0 bases and J shed 5 bases, with 13 bases lying between them. For the CDR3, the DNA is TGTGCCAGCAGCCAAGAAAGCAGGGGTGGTACTGAAGCTTTCTTT. It encodes CASSQESRGGTEAFF.

The gene calls are TRBV28 and TRBJ1-2; D not resolved. This CDR3 region has 13 residues. The V gene lost 8 bases and the J gene lost 3 bases, with 13 bases spanning the gap. The germline CDR1 and CDR2 sequences are MDHEN and SYDVKM. The CDR3 protein is CASSEGFHYGYTF. The CDR3 nucleotides read TGTGCCAGCTCTGAGGGATTTCACTATGGCTACACCTTC.

The chain links TRBV28 to TRBJ1-2, with D possibly being TRBD1 (5 bases). With 4 bases removed from V and 6 bases from J, the gap between germline ends came to 12 bases. This CDR3 contains 13 residues. Germline CDR1 is MDHEN and CDR2 is SYDVKM. The CDR3 DNA is TGTGCCAGCAGTTCGGGACTCGAGGATGGCTACACCTTC. Translating it yields CASSSGLEDGYTF.

With respect to this clone: Mismatch with germline at one junction end may stem from a read error. The J gene is TRBJ1-4, the V gene TRBV7-9, with D perhaps matching TRBD1 (6 bases). This CDR3 is built from 15 residues. CDR1 and CDR2 from the germline V gene are SEHNR and FQNEAQ (reference sequence). CDR3 nucleotide sequence: TGTGCCAGCAGCTTCCCGGCCCGGGGACAAGAAAAACTGTCTTTT. Translated, it gives CASSFPARGQEKLSF.